This T cell receptor (beta chain) derives from a study of neurological immune-mediated disorders. Study findings and constraints: Patients with HTLV-1-associated myelopathy showed the most TCR clonal expansion. Those with multiple sclerosis showed the least, falling below healthy controls.

5'RACE generated cDNA with 10-nucleotide random UMIs. MiXCR was run by TCRdb on the 5' RACE reads, yielding one entry per CDR3 protein. The sample has around 23,000 distinct CDR3 sequences; 13% are singletons. Germline CDR1 and CDR2: MNHEY and SVGAGI. J gave up 7 bases and V 5 bases, and 9 bases lay outside the gene matches. The CDR3 length is 14 residues. Unsorted libraries were generated from 2 million PBMCs. These cells had been stored in RNAlater at -80 C. This clonotype was seen at least ten times. Its antigen remains unidentified. This chain links TRBV6-5 with TRBJ2-7; 9 bases map to TRBD1. The sequence was collected from a middle-aged woman with HTLV-1-associated myelopathy (HAM/TSP). Sequenced material: PBMCs. For the CDR3, the DNA is TGTGCCAGCAGTGACACCGGACAGGGGTTGGAGCAGTACGTC. Protein product: CASSDTGQGLEQYV.